The T cell receptor beta chain described here comes from a study of identical twins. General study results and limits: Surplus twin overlap in beta out-of-frame sequences was less pronounced. Fewer insertions marked abundant cord blood beta clonotypes; young adult naive trended weakly, memory not at all. Analyses based on zero insertions could be partly confounded by invariant MAIT and iNKT cells.

In the case of this clonotype: What it recognizes is unknown.

TCRdb redid the calling of the 5' RACE reads with MiXCR, one entry per CDR3 protein. The sample contains 450,000 to 650,000 distinct CDR3 sequences, more than 9% of which appear only once. The ends lost 8 bases at V and 9 bases at J; junction bases unmatched: 12. The CDR3 is 13 residues long. These data also formed part of another study, on yellow fever vaccine responses in identical twins.

This TCR was recovered from a woman in her late teens or twenties in good health. The chain has TRBV12-3 or TRBV12-4 and TRBJ2-5, with 7 bases lining up with TRBD1. Input material: PBMCs. Written as DNA, the CDR3 is TGTGCCAGCGGCAGCGACAGGGACATGGCCCAGTACTTC. Protein: CASGSDRDMAQYF.